This T cell receptor beta chain was obtained from a study of PD-L1 blockade in urothelial cancer. Study-wide context: Patients had undergone 0 to 3 prior chemotherapy regimens.

Time point noted: pretreatment peripheral blood. Patients had locally advanced or metastatic urothelial carcinoma. CDR3 length: 14 amino acids. Germline-derived CDR1 and CDR2 are MNHEY and SVGAGI. Trimming cost V 5 bases and J 16 bases; bases outside gene matches: 15. General study findings and limits: When pretreatment blood TCR clonality was below the median, it predicted better survival.

Remarks on this clone: Antigen: not known.

TCRdb keeps only in-frame clones here, not all; method: immunoSEQ multiplex PCR. The sample records 55,000 to 85,000 clones, 65% to 85% being singletons. The sample in question was PBMCs, obtained around atezolizumab (anti-PD-L1) treatment. This chain joins TRBV6-5 and TRBJ2-4; 9 nucleotides line up with TRBD1. The sequence was obtained from a woman in her 70s with urothelial cancer. CDR3 DNA sequence: TGTGCCAGCAGTGCGGGGGACAGGGTCTTGGTTCTCTACTTC. Protein: CASSAGDRVLVLYF.